This TCR beta chain was profiled in a study of shared clonotypes between healthy human individuals (dated by TCRdb to 2020 to 2021). Broadly, across the study: The cohort included three men and two women between 18 and 49 years of age. Per donor, three plates each were used for CD4 naive and CD4 memory, two for CD8 naive, and one for CD8 memory. To estimate repertoire size and how much clonotype sharing occurs between individuals, the study deeply sequenced the blood TCR repertoires of about five healthy adults. To increase sequencing depth and limit assay-specific biases, TCR repertoire library preparation and sequencing were carried out by different laboratories using diverse techniques. Leukapheresis yielded between about 0.9 and 10 billion PBMCs per donor. What the study reported, not specific to this receptor: Higher generation probabilities were observed for clonotypes shared by all four sorted-subset donors than for non-shared clonotypes. Rarefaction of sorted-subset datasets indicated incomplete sequencing despite the large sequencing depth. Naive subsets generally had larger estimated clonotype richness than memory subsets did. Pairwise subsampling led to the expectation that sequencing depth would affect the degree of clonotype sharing among donors. Around 5% of naive CD4, roughly 3.5% of naive CD8, 2.3% of memory CD4, and 0.35% to 0.5% of memory CD8 clonotypes were shared across a few donors. Because the study included only a small number of donors, the genetic and exposure-history diversity represented was limited. Only blood was sampled, and tissue TCR repertoires likely differ from those in blood.

Using the deep immunoSEQ assay, TCR CDR3 regions were amplified from genomic DNA by multiplex PCR. Genomic DNA extracted from each cell subset was distributed evenly over all wells of several immunoSEQ 96-well plates, and each plate served as one replicate. For sorted subsets, each replicate PCR was loaded with around 220 ng genomic DNA, equivalent to about 30,000 T cell genomes. Purified libraries were quantified with a Qubit 3.0 fluorometer, sized on a Bioanalyzer 2100, and re-quantified with the KAPA Library Quantification kit. Every immunoSEQ 96-well plate was sequenced on a separate single-read 150-cycle Illumina NextSeq 550 flow cell. From the authors' description of their analysis: The immunoSEQ output contained only junctional sequences without quality scores, so filtering could not match that applied to full-length reads. To assign V/J genes and CDR3, sequences were annotated against IMGT germline references using PyIR, a Python wrapper for IgBLAST v1.9. Any read was removed if the V/J assignment was weak (E-value above 1e-6), the CDR3 was missing, or the read contained stop codons, out-of-frame junctions, or ambiguous translated residues. V3J clonotypes were defined as sequences sharing an identical inferred V gene, J gene, and CDR3 amino acid sequence. To compute the percentage overlap between repertoires, the number of shared unique clonotypes was divided by the size of the smaller repertoire. RTK rarefaction, the Chao1 estimator, and Recon v2.1 estimates of unobserved clonotypes were used to assess repertoire richness. OLGA was used to compute generation probabilities for all TCRbeta clonotypes that the gDNA method yielded from a few donors. What TCRdb holds here is the immuneACCESS table cut down to in-frame rearrangements. Part of the clones is not present; checked against another copy, under half of the missing clones reflect an unresolved V gene, and the others are unexplained. Clone size and V and J calls were adopted from that table, with D and trimming inferred from the DNA. Here the sample has roughly 2.5 million clones; around 94% occur a single time. About 0.13% of the sample comes from the top ten.

Inclusive of the bounding cysteine and phenylalanine, the CDR3 is 14 residues long. Only CDR3 DNA remains: 42 bases, in frame from the first base. The germline ends are 14 bases apart after V is trimmed by 5 bases and J by 4 bases. As encoded in the germline V gene, CDR1 is MNHEY while CDR2 is SVGAGI. The donors were healthy, HIV-negative adults who had no recently reported acute infections or vaccinations. All donors were Caucasian adults living in Nashville, Tennessee, USA. CD4+ T cells were enriched through magnetic negative selection, after which naive cells were positively selected on CD45RA and the remaining negative fraction served as the memory subset. Blood was collected by leukapheresis, and PBMCs were isolated by Ficoll-Histopaque density gradient centrifugation and then cryopreserved in liquid nitrogen vapor phase. Analytical flow cytometry was used to check the purity and quantity of every magnetically sorted T cell population. Genomic DNA was isolated from every sorted fraction and measured by UV absorbance on a Nanodrop 2000c.

A note on this clone: This clone's antigen is unknown. Base qualities are not recorded, but no much larger clone differs from it by a single base.

The receptor's source is a man younger than 35 in good health. Here the chain combines TRBV6-5 and TRBJ2-5; the D gene lacks a confident call. Sequencing used naive CD4+ T cells sorted from blood. In light of the paper, this sample's cell subset or site label describes: CD45RA+ positively selected. The CDR3 region: CASSKYPLPETQYF. The sequenced DNA: TGTGCCAGCAGTAAGTACCCGTTGCCAGAGACCCAGTACTTC.